The present T cell receptor (beta chain) was sequenced within a study of identical twins. There are a few counts of this clonotype. Its antigen is still unknown. Template switching added a universal primer site, and cDNA bore unique molecular identifiers. TCRdb independently ran MiXCR on the 5' RACE reads; one entry per CDR3 protein. The sample carries 400,000 to 600,000 distinct CDR3 sequences, under 25% recorded once. From germline, CDR1 is DFQATT and CDR2 SNEGSKA (reference sequence). The CDR3 loop spans 11 amino acids. V lost 3 bases and J 4 bases, leaving 5 bases between the germline ends. The study, taken as a whole, reports: Modelling approaches yielded underestimates of out-of-frame TCR alpha sharing between monozygotic twins. It was cross-sectional statistical analysis, not following the same donors, that the conclusions relied on.

These records were also assigned to another study, of yellow fever vaccine responses in identical twins.

The genes are TRBV20-1 and TRBJ2-3; D is ambiguous. This TCR was recovered from a woman aged 18-29 years in good health. The sequencing sample was made of CD4+ T cells sorted from blood. CDR3 protein: CSARRSDTQYF. The CDR3 DNA reads TGCAGTGCTAGGCGGTCAGATACGCAGTATTTT.